This entry concerns a single T cell receptor beta chain. Its specificity is unknown. This entry belongs to a study of CD8 T cell repertoires and HIV-1 epitope variants. Study-level information: IL-2, IL-7 and IL-15 were added on days 3 and 7 of 10-day cultures.

Profiling relied on immunoSEQ multiplex PCR, and the TCRdb table lists in-frame clones only, not all of them. Of about 2,100 clones in the sample, 72% are singletons; the top ten hold 43%. Germline assignment: CDR1 MNHNY and CDR2 SVGAGI (reference sequence). The CDR3 consists of 14 residues. Trimming left V 2 bases short and J 6 bases short, with 11 bases between. This sequence joins TRBV6-6 and TRBJ2-1; TRBD1 is a possible D gene (5 bases). Sequenced input: cultured CD8+ T cells derived from PBMCs. This TCR came from a male donor with HIV. CDR3 residues: CASSYDSSLNEQFF. As DNA, the CDR3 is TGTGCCAGCAGTTACGACAGTTCCCTCAATGAGCAGTTCTTC.